Sequencing of this T cell receptor (beta chain) was carried out in a study of T cell responses to AZD1222 COVID-19 vaccine. Study-level findings and limits: The repertoires were collected only after the peak T cell response. Spike-specific TCR breadth and depth grew following two AZD1222 doses.

The V end was cut by 6 bases, the J end by 4 bases, with 13 bases between. Germline CDR1 reads SGHRS; CDR2 reads YFSETQ. This CDR3 spans 13 amino acids. To note about this clone: Its cognate antigen is unknown.

Measured with immunoSEQ multiplex PCR; TCRdb has only the in-frame clones, and not every one. The data contain about 120,000 clones, 90% to 95% of them singletons. The source material was peripheral blood, sampled on day 0 of AZD1222 vaccination. This sequence originates from an adult in good health. This chain connects TRBV5-1 to TRBJ2-5, with D unclear. The CDR3 sequence is CASMGDLGETQYF. CDR3 DNA sequence: TGCGCCAGCATGGGCGACCTTGGAGAGACCCAGTACTTC.